A single sample is the source of the 15 T cell receptor beta chains below, sequenced in a study of post-analysis software for immune sequencing data. Their antigen targets remain unknown. Study results and caveats: Roughly 5 TRBV segments were significantly more frequent in patients than in controls. TRBV5-6, TRBV5-1 and TRBV20-1 were among these segments.

Unique molecular identifiers were present in the TCR beta cDNA libraries. TCRdb reprocessed the PCR reads via MiXCR and lists one record per CDR3 protein. Counted here are fewer than 850,000 distinct CDR3 sequences, roughly 29% occurring once; the ten biggest clones make up around 0.56%. Input material: blood. The source of these receptors is a girl between 10 and 17 years old with multiple sclerosis.

This clonotype came up a few times. The chain links TRBV20-1 to TRBJ2-7; D remains ambiguous. Germline V gene data show CDR1 as DFQATT and CDR2 as SNEGSKA (reference sequence). CDR3 length: 13 residues. V was clipped by 5 bases and J by 0 bases, with 11 bases between them. The chain's CDR3 is CSAETASSYEQYF. CDR3 DNA sequence: TGCAGTGCTGAGACTGCTAGCTCCTACGAGCAGTACTTC.

This clonotype was recorded a few times. The chain carries TRBV7-2 and TRBJ2-7; D call uncertain. The end of the DNA aligns better with TRBJ2-5, so the J call may be wrong. There are 15 residues in the CDR3. Germline V lookup: CDR1 SGHTA, CDR2 FQGNSA. CDR3 in DNA: TGTGCCAGCAGCTCCGCAAGGGTCCACTCGGGGACCCAGTACTTC. Protein: CASSSARVHSGTQYF.

This chain joins TRBV20-1 and TRBJ1-2, with 9 nucleotides matching TRBD1. The CDR3 totals 13 residues. CDR1 and CDR2 (germline): DFQATT, SNEGSKA (reference sequence). Trimming removed 5 bases from V and 3 bases from J; junction bases left unmatched: 4. CDR3 sequence (DNA): TGCAGTGCTGAACAGGGGGCGGACTATGGCTACACCTTC. Translation gives CSAEQGADYGYTF.

CDR3 protein: CATSDVGGPNEQFF. CDR3 bases: TGTGCCACCAGTGATGTGGGAGGGCCCAATGAGCAGTTCTTC. The V and J genes are TRBV24-1 and TRBJ2-1; 7 positions match TRBD2. V lost 3 bases, J lost 6 bases, and 4 bases stayed unmatched. CDR3 length: 14 amino acids. From germline, CDR1 is KGHDR and CDR2 SFDVKD.

The rearrangement uses TRBV20-1 and TRBJ2-1, with 13 bases aligning to TRBD2. The CDR3 totals 15 residues. Germline assignment: CDR1 DFQATT and CDR2 SNEGSKA (reference sequence). After removal of 4 bases from V and 6 bases from J, the junction contained 6 bases not matched to a gene. DNA of the CDR3: TGCAGTGCTAAAGGACTAGCGGGAGTGTTCAATGAGCAGTTCTTC. Protein product: CSAKGLAGVFNEQFF.

The rearrangement uses TRBV11-2 and TRBJ2-3; tentative D call: TRBD1 (6 bases). This CDR3 region has 13 residues. Germline assignment: CDR1 SGHAT and CDR2 FQNNGV. Trimming took off 0 bases at V and 12 bases at J, with 13 bases between the two ends. The CDR3 loop reads CASSLDRTGPQYF. The CDR3 DNA follows: TGTGCCAGCAGCTTAGATCGAACAGGGCCCCAGTATTTT.

In its sample, this clonotype was seen a few times. A far larger clone differs by one base, so this is likely a read error. For the CDR3, the DNA is TGTGCCAGCAGTTGGCAGGGGGGTAATCAGCCCCAGCATTTT. As protein: CASSWQGGNQPQHF. The rearrangement links TRBV12-3 or TRBV12-4 to TRBJ1-5, with 7 positions matching TRBD1. The CDR3 spans 14 residues. The ends lost 4 bases at V and 4 bases at J; junction bases unmatched: 4.

This clonotype was picked up a small number of times. This sequence joins TRBV24-1 and TRBJ1-2; the D gene is possibly TRBD1 (5 bases). V was trimmed by 7 bases and J by 8 bases, leaving 16 bases between them. Germline V gene sequence: CDR1 KGHDR, CDR2 SFDVKD. This CDR3 has 13 residues. The CDR3 sequence is CATRDTANGGYTF. As DNA, the CDR3 is TGTGCCACCAGGGACACCGCCAATGGAGGCTACACCTTC.

This clonotype was detected a few times. The J gene is TRBJ2-4, the V gene TRBV14; D unclear. This CDR3 comprises 14 residues. V was shortened by 2 bases and J by 3 bases, with 8 bases between the two germline ends. Germline CDR1 SGHDN, CDR2 FVKESK. The CDR3 protein is CASSQQSVKNIQYF. CDR3 bases: TGTGCCAGCAGCCAACAGTCAGTCAAAAACATTCAGTACTTC.

This chain uses TRBV20-1 with TRBJ2-7, with D hard to call. The J call may be in error: the DNA end matches TRBJ2-4 better. Germline V gives CDR1 DFQATT, CDR2 SNEGSKA (reference sequence). The CDR3 is 13 amino acids. Here the CDR3 DNA reads TGCAGTGCTCGACTGCGCAGTAAAAACATTCAGTACTTC. Amino acids: CSARLRSKNIQYF.

With regard to this clonotype: One end of the junction is discordant with germline, which a read error may explain. The chain's CDR3 is CSARDRNHGYTF. In nucleotides, the CDR3 is TGCAGCGCTAGGGACCGAAACCATGGCTACACTTTC. The chain couples TRBV29-1 to TRBJ1-2; D is perhaps TRBD1 (5 bases). The CDR3 covers 12 residues. CDR1 is SQVTM, CDR2 ANQGSEA, per germline.

This clonotype was counted between two and nine times. The chain combines TRBV6-2 or TRBV6-3 with TRBJ1-2; D may be TRBD1 (5 bases). From germline, CDR1 is MNHEY and CDR2 SVGEGT. The CDR3 sequence is 15 residues long. V dropped 6 bases and J dropped 6 bases, with 20 bases sitting between them. The CDR3 region is CASRNFFRDGNGYTF. The CDR3 region has the DNA TGTGCCAGCAGAAATTTTTTCAGGGACGGGAATGGCTACACCTTC.

The chain employs TRBV13 and TRBJ2-3; possible D gene TRBD2, 6 bases. The V gene's germline CDR1 is PRHDT and CDR2 FYEKMQ (reference sequence). The V gene lost 1 base and the J gene lost 6 bases, with 17 bases spanning the gap. This CDR3 contains 16 residues. The CDR3 region is CASSLAQTRGADTQYF. DNA for the CDR3: TGTGCCAGCAGCTTAGCTCAGACTAGAGGTGCCGATACGCAGTATTTT.

This clonotype was counted a few times. The genes are TRBV7-2 and TRBJ2-7; unclear D gene. Deletions cut 3 bases from V and 6 bases from J, with 6 bases between. Germline V gives CDR1 SGHTA, CDR2 FQGNSA. The CDR3 is 11 amino acids. CDR3 protein: CASSFSPEQYF. In DNA, the CDR3 is TGTGCCAGCAGCTTTTCCCCCGAGCAGTACTTC. The variable domain in full, completed from reference TRBV7-2 and TRBJ2-7, reads GAGVSQSPSNKVTEKGKDVELRCDPISGHTALYWYRQSLGQGLEFLIYFQGNSAPDKSGLPSDRFSAERTGGSVSTLTIQRTQQEDSAVYLCASSFSPEQYFGPGTRLTVT.

This clonotype appeared a few times. The chain couples TRBV20-1 to TRBJ2-5, with D possibly matching TRBD2 (6 bases). Germline V lookup: CDR1 DFQATT, CDR2 SNEGSKA (reference sequence). This CDR3 is 11 amino acids long. V lost 5 bases to trimming and J lost 9 bases, with 13 bases between them. This CDR3 reads CSALTREAQYF. The CDR3 nucleotides are TGCAGTGCTCTAACCAGGGAGGCCCAGTACTTC.